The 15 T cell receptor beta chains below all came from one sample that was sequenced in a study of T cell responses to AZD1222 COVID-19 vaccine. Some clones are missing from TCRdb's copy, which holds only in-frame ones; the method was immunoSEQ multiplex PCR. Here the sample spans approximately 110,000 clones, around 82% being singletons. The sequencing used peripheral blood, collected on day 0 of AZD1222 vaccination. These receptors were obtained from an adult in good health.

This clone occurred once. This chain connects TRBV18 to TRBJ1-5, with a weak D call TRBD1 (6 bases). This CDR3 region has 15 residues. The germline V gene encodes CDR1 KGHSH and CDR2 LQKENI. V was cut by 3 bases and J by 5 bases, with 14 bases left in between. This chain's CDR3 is CASSPTGPPDQPQHF. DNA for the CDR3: TGTGCCAGCTCACCGACAGGCCCCCCGGATCAGCCCCAGCATTTT.

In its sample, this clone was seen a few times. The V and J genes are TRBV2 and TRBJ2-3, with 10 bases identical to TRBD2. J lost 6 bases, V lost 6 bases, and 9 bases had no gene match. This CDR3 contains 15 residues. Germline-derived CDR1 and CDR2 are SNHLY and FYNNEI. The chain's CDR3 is CASSTGLAEKDTQYF. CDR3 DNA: TGTGCCAGCAGCACTGGACTAGCGGAGAAGGATACGCAGTATTTT. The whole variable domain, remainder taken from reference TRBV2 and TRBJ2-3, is EPEVTQTPSHQVTQMGQEVILRCVPISNHLYFYWYRQILGQKVEFLVSFYNNEISEKSEIFDDQFSVERPDGSNFTLKIRSTKLEDSAMYFCASSTGLAEKDTQYFGPGTRLTVL.

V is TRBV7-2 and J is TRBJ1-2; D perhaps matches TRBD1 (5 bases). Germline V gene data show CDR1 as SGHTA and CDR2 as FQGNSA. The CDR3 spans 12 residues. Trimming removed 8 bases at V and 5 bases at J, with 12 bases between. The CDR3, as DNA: TGTGCCAGCGGGCAGGGAGGTTATGGCTACACCTTC. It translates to CASGQGGYGYTF.

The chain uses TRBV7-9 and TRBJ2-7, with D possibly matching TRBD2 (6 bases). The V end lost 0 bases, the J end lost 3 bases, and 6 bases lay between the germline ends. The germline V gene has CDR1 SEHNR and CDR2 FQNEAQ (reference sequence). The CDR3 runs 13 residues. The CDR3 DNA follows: TGTGCCAGCAGCTTAGCCGGGGGCTACGAGCAGTACTTC. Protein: CASSLAGGYEQYF.

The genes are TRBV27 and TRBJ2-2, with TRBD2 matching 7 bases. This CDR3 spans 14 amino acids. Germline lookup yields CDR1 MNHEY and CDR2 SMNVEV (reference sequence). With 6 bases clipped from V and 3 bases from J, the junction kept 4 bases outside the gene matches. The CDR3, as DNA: TGTGCCAGCAGGGTCGGGGGGTACACCGGGGAGCTGTTTTTT. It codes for CASRVGGYTGELFF.

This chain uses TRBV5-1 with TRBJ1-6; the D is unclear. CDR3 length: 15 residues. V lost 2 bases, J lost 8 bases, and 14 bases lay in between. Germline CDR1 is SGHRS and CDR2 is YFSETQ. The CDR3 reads CASSFQPKSDSPLHF. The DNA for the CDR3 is TGCGCCAGCAGCTTCCAGCCCAAAAGCGATTCACCCCTCCACTTT.

The CDR3 region is CASSQGLATTTDTQYF. CDR3 in DNA: TGCGCCAGCAGCCAAGGACTAGCGACAACCACAGATACGCAGTATTTT. V gene TRBV5-1 combines with J gene TRBJ2-3; 9 bases are shared with TRBD2. V lost 4 bases to trimming and J lost 2 bases; unmatched junction nucleotides: 8. The length of the CDR3 is 16 residues. The germline gives CDR1 SGHRS, CDR2 YFSETQ.

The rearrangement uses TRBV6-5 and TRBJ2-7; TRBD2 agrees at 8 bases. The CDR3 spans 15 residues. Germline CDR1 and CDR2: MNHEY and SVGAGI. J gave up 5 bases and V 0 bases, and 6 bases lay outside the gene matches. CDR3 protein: CASSYSTGLAHEQYF. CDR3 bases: TGTGCCAGCAGTTACTCGACTGGACTAGCACACGAGCAGTACTTC.

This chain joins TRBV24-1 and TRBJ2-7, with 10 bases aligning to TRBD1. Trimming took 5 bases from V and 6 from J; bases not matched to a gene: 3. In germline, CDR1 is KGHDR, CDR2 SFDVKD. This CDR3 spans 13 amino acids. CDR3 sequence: CATSVDRGSEQYF. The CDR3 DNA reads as TGTGCCACCAGTGTGGACAGGGGGTCCGAGCAGTACTTC.

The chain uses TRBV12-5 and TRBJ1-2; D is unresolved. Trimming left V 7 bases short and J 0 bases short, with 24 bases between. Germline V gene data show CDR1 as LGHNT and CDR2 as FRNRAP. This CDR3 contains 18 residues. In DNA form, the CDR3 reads TGTGCTAGTGATTTCCGTTCCGACACCGCCCGGGCTAACTATGGCTACACCTTC. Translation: CASDFRSDTARANYGYTF.

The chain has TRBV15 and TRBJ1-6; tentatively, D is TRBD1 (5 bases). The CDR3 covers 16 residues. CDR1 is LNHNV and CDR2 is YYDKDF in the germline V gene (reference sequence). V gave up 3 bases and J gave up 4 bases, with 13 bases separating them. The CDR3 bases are TGTGCCACCAGCAGGGGGGACGACTTGTATAATTCACCCCTCCACTTT. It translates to CATSRGDDLYNSPLHF.

The CDR3 loop is CASRKNTEAFF. For the CDR3, the DNA is TGTGCCAGCAGAAAGAACACTGAAGCTTTCTTT. The genes are TRBV12-3 or TRBV12-4 and TRBJ1-1; D unresolved. CDR3 size: 11 residues. V was clipped by 6 bases and J by 1 base, with 3 bases between them.

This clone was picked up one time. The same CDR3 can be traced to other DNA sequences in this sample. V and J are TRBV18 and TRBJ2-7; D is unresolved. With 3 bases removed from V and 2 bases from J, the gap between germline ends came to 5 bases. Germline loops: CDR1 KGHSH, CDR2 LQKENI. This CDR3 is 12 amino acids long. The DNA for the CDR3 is TGTGCCAGCTCACCGTCCCCCTACGAGCAGTACTTC. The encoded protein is CASSPSPYEQYF.

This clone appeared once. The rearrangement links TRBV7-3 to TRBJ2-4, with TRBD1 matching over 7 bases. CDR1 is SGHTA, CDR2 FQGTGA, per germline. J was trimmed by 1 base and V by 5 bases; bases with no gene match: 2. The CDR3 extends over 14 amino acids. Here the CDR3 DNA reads TGTGCCAGCAGCGAACAGGGGGCCAAAAACATTCAGTACTTC. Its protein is CASSEQGAKNIQYF.

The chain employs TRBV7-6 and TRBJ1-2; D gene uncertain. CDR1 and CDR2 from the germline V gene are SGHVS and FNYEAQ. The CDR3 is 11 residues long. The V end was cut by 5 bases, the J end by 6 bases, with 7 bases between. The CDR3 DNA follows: TGTGCCAGCAGCCTAGGCGATGGCTACACCTTC. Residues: CASSLGDGYTF. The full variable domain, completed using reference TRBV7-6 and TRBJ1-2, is GAGVSQSPRYKVTKRGQDVALRCDPISGHVSLYWYRQALGQGPEFLTYFNYEAQQDKSGLPNDRFSAERPEGSISTLTIQRTEQRDSAMYRCASSLGDGYTFGSGTRLTVV.